This TCR beta chain was identified during a study of vaccination and CD4 T cells after COVID-19 (dated by TCRdb to the early 2020s). In the study overall: Convalescent patients had a positive SARS-CoV-2 result on nasal swab PCR, and of these patients, several had mild disease and one had severe disease. The convalescent cohort comprised six males and four females, including two Hispanic individuals, seven Caucasians, two Asians and one multiracial person. In under twelve COVID-19 convalescent patients and a few infection-naive healthy vaccine recipients, researchers compared the spike-specific CD4+ TCR repertoire from before mRNA vaccination with the repertoire from after. Participants got two doses of the Pfizer-BioNTech BNT162b2 vaccine (n=8) or two doses of the Moderna mRNA-1273 vaccine (n=2). For stimulating the cultures, overlapping spike peptide pools were used, derived from SARS-CoV-2 as well as from the common cold coronaviruses HCoV-NL63, HCoV-OC43 and HCoV-229E. The time from the second vaccine dose to post-vaccine blood sampling had a median of roughly 79 days and ranged from 14 to 241 days. Control cultures received a CEFX viral epitope pool as the positive control, an HIV-1 Nef peptide pool as the negative control, or no peptide. Post-COVID blood samples were collected from convalescent patients a median of roughly 100 days after diagnosis, with a range of roughly 35 to 180 days.

General study outcomes and caveats: Although the median number of SARS-CoV-2-reactive clonotypes went up from some 23 after infection to 35 to 40 after vaccination, the increase was not significant. Nearly all vaccine-specific clones in convalescent patients (304 of 307) were mono-reactive for SARS-CoV-2 spike rather than cross-reactive with common cold coronaviruses. Only a relatively small number of convalescent patients were included in the study, and early timepoints following natural infection were not analyzed. Among the post-vaccine SARS-CoV-2-reactive clones in convalescent patients, a median about 86% showed up only after vaccination, which suggests vaccine-specific priming.

CDR1 and CDR2 (LNHDA, SQIVND) derive from the germline V gene (reference sequence). From the cysteine through the phenylalanine, the CDR3 covers 13 amino acids. The sequence is cut down to CDR3 DNA, 39 bases in frame from base 1. The receptor library was made with PCR. DNA from cultured CD4+ T cells underwent TCR sequencing with the Oncomine TCR Beta short-read assay at the Johns Hopkins FTIC core. The QIAamp micro DNA kit was used to extract genomic DNA from the cultured CD4+ T cells. The Oncomine TCR Beta libraries from cultured CD4+ T cells were pooled using unique dual indexes and then sequenced on an Illumina iSeq 100. Per the source publication's procedure: Non-productive sequences were filtered out, and CDR3s that did not start with C, did not end with F or W, or were shorter than 7 amino acids were discarded. The MANAFEST web application was used to identify antigen-specific clonotypes by comparing peptide-stimulated wells against reference wells and other culture wells. An FDR below 0.05, an odds ratio above 5, and a productive frequency above 0.1% in at least two of three replicate wells were required for clones to be considered positive. A clonotype was classed as cross-reactive if the clonotype showed significant expansion both in SARS-CoV-2 spike wells and in at least one common cold coronavirus spike condition. Using R version 3.6.1, CDR3 homology was evaluated through Levenshtein distances (stringdist) along with unrooted phylogenetic trees (ape). TCRdb took the public reads, trimmed them with fastp at Q25, ran MiXCR for clone calling and kept in-frame beta chains. Records with the same CDR3 protein are collapsed into one entry carrying the most frequent genes and DNA. The V and J calls, along with clone size, are taken from TCRdb and not from the paper's own processing. This sample gives some 21,000 distinct CDR3 sequences in total; 35% to 45% of them show up just once. About 4.5% of the sample is in the top ten clones.

Taken with the paper, the label for treatment or condition translates to: approximately 10-day PBMC culture with coronavirus spike peptide pools or control peptides (ViraFEST assay). The ViraFEST assay, used in the study, expanded antigen-specific T cells with peptide pools and then identified the expanded clonotypes through TCR sequencing. The convalescent patients' positive SARS-CoV-2 PCR tests fell between March and December 2020, which was before the Alpha, Beta and Delta variants emerged in the United States. Each well held some 2 million PBMCs cultured with approximately 9.2 ug/ml peptide pools in IMDM containing around 4.5% human AB serum and 9 to 10 IU/ml IL-2. Half of the culture medium was replaced with fresh IL-2-containing medium on days 3 and 7. After 10 days of culture, CD4+ T cells were isolated by negative selection with the EasySep CD4+ T cell isolation kit. Ficoll-Paque Plus gradient centrifugation was used to isolate PBMCs from whole blood, and the isolated PBMCs were then either used fresh or cryopreserved at -140C. Culture conditions were generally each tested in triplicate wells.

Regarding this clonotype: Its antigen remains unidentified. One junction end does not reproduce the germline sequence, and a read error may be involved.

The receptor chain draws on TRBV19 and TRBJ2-2, and perhaps TRBD1 as D gene, on 5 matching bases. This clonotype was obtained from a human donor who had recovered from COVID-19. Source: CD4+ T cells from blood, cultured in vitro, taken before SARS-CoV-2 vaccination. The DNA is TGTACCAGTAGTATAAGGGGCACCGGGGAGCTGTTTTTT. This yields the protein CTSSIRGTGELFF.